This T cell receptor beta chain appears in the sequencing data of a study of cytomegalovirus exposure and HLA in healthy donors. Study observations and caveats: CMV serostatus was the sole immune exposure data available.

As to this clone: What it binds is unknown.

It was healthy bone marrow donors who served as donors. Germline V CDR1 and CDR2: MGHRA, YSYEKL. Trimming removed 4 bases at V and 3 bases at J, with 15 bases between. The CDR3 contains 15 residues. The PCR had 60 Vbeta and 13 Jbeta primers. Assay: immunoSEQ multiplex PCR; the TCRdb copy retains only in-frame clones and omits some. This sample's table has approximately 37,000 clones. The chain couples TRBV4-1 to TRBJ2-5; the D gene is possibly TRBD2 (5 bases). The material sequenced was PBMCs. This sequence was found in a male donor in good health and CMV-seronegative. CDR3 loop: CASSREGFSEETQYF. CDR3 bases: TGCGCCAGCAGCCGCGAGGGTTTTTCGGAAGAGACCCAGTACTTC.